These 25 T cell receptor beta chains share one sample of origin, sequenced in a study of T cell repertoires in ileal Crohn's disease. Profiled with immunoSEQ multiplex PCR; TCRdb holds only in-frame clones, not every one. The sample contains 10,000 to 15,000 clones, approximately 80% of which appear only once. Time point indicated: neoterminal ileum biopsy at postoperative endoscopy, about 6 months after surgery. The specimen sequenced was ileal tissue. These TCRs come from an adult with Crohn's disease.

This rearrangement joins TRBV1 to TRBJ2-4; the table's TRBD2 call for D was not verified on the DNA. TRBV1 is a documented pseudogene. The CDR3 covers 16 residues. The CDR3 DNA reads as TGCACCAGCAGCCCTCCCCCCACTTTAGCCAAAAACATTCAGTACTTC. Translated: CTSSPPPTLAKNIQYF.

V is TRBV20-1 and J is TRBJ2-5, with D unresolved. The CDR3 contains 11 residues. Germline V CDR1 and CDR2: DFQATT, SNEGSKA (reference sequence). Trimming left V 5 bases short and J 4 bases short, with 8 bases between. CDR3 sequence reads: CSAGGGETQYF. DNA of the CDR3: TGCAGTGCTGGCGGCGGAGAGACCCAGTACTTC.

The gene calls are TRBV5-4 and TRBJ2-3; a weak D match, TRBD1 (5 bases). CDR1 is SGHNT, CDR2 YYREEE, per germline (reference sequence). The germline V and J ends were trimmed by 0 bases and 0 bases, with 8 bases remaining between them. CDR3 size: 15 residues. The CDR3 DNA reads TGTGCCAGCAGCTTGGTAGGGGAAAGCACAGATACGCAGTATTTT. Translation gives CASSLVGESTDTQYF.

CDR3 nucleotides: TGTGCCAGCACCCGATATGAGACAGGGGGCGCAGATACGCAGTATTTT. This encodes CASTRYETGGADTQYF. The chain uses TRBV27 and TRBJ2-3, with TRBD1 matching over 10 bases. CDR1 is MNHEY, CDR2 SMNVEV, per germline (reference sequence). The CDR3 has 16 residues. J was trimmed by 4 bases and V by 7 bases; bases with no gene match: 11.

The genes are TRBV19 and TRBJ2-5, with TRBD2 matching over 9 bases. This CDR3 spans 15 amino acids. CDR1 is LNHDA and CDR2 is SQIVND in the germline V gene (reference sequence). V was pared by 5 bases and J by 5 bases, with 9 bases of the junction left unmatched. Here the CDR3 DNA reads TGTGCCAGTAGTGTCTCGACAAGCGGGGGGGAGACCCAGTACTTC. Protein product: CASSVSTSGGETQYF.

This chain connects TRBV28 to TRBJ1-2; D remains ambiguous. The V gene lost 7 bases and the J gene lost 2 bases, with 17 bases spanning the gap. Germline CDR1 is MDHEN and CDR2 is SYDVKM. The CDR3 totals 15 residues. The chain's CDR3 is CASTRSETGNYGYTF. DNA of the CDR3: TGTGCCAGCACCCGCTCGGAGACGGGGAACTATGGCTACACCTTC.

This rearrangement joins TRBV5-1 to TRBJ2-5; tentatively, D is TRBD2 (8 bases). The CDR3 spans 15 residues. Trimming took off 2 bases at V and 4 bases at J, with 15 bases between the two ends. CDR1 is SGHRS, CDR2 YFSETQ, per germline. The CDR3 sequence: CASSFLAGQRETQYF. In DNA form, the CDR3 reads TGCGCCAGCAGCTTTTTAGCGGGACAGAGAGAGACCCAGTACTTC.

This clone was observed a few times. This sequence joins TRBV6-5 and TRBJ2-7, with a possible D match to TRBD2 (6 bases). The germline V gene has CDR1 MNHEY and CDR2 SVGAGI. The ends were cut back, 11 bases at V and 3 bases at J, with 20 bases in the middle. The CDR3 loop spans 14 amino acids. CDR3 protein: CAVSNSGARYEQYF. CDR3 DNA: TGTGCCGTCTCCAATAGCGGAGCGCGCTACGAGCAGTACTTC.

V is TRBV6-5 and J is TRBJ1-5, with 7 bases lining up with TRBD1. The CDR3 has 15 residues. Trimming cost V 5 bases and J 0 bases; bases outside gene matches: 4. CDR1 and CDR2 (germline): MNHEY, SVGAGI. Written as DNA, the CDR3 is TGTGCCAGCAGTGCGGGACAGTATAGCAATCAGCCCCAGCATTTT. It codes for CASSAGQYSNQPQHF.

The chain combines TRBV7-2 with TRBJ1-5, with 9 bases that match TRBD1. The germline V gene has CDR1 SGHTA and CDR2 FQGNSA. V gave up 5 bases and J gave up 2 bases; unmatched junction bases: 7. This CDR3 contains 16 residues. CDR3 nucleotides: TGTGCCAGCAGCATACAGGGGGCCGGGGGCAATCAGCCCCAGCATTTT. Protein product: CASSIQGAGGNQPQHF.

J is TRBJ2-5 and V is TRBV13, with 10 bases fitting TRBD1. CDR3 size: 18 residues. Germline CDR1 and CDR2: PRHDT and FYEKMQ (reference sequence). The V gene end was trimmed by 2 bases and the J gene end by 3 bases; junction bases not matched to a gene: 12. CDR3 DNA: TGTGCCAGCAGCTTACAGGGACAGGGGCGAATTGGGAAAGAGACCCAGTACTTC. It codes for CASSLQGQGRIGKETQYF.

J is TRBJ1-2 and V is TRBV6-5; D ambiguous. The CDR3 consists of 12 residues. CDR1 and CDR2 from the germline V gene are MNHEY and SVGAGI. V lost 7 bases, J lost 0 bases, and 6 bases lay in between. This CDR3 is CASTSANYGYTF. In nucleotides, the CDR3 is TGTGCCAGCACGAGTGCTAACTATGGCTACACCTTC.

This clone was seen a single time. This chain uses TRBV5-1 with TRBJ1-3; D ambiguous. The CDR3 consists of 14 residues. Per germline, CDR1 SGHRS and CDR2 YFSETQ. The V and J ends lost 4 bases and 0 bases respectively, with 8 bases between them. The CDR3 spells CASSEGNSGNTIYF. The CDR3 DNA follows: TGCGCCAGCAGCGAGGGTAACTCTGGAAACACCATATATTTT.

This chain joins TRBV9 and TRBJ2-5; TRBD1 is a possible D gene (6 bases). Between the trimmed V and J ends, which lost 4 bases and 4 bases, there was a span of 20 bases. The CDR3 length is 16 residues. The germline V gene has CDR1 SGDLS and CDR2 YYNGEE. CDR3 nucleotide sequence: TGTGCCAGCAGCCCCCGTACAGGGTTGTCGGGAGAGACCCAGTACTTC. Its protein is CASSPRTGLSGETQYF.

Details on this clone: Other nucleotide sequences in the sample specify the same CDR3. CDR3 protein: CASSLDLGGAGANVLTF. CDR3 DNA sequence: TGTGCCAGCAGCTTAGATCTGGGGGGGGCCGGGGCCAACGTCCTGACTTTC. The chain carries TRBV11-3 and TRBJ2-6, with D possibly being TRBD2 (7 bases). Looked up from germline, CDR1 is SGHNT and CDR2 is YENEEA. With 0 bases removed from V and 4 bases from J, the gap between germline ends came to 13 bases. This CDR3 is 17 amino acids long.

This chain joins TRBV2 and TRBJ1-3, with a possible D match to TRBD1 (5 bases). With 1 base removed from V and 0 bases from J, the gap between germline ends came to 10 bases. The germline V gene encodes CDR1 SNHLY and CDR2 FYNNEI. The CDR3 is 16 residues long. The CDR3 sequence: CASSEGTLHSGNTIYF. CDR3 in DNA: TGTGCCAGCAGTGAAGGGACACTTCACTCTGGAAACACCATATATTTT.

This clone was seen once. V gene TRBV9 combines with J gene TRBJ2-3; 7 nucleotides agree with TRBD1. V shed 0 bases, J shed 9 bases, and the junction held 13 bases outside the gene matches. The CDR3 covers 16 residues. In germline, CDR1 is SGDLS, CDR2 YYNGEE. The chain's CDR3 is CASSVADRFFTGTQYF. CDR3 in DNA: TGTGCCAGCAGCGTAGCGGACAGGTTTTTCACAGGGACGCAGTATTTT.

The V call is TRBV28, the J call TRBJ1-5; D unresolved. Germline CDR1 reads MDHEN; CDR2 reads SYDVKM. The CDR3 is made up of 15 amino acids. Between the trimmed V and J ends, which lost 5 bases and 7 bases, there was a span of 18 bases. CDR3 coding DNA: TGTGCCAGCAGTGACGGAGCGGGGTCTAGGCAGCCCCAGCATTTT. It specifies CASSDGAGSRQPQHF.

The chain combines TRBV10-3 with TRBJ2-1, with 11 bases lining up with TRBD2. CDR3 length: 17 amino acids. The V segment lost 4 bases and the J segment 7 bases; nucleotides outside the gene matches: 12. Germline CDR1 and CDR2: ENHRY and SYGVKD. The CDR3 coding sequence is TGTGCCATCAGTGGAACTAGCGGGGGAACCACTTCGAATGAGCAGTTCTTC. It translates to CAISGTSGGTTSNEQFF.

CDR3 sequence: CASSLAGGPLYEQYF. The CDR3 DNA follows: TGTGCCAGCAGTTTGGCGGGAGGCCCCCTCTACGAGCAGTACTTC. The V gene is TRBV28, the J gene TRBJ2-7; 8 bases agree with TRBD2. Germline-derived CDR1 and CDR2 are MDHEN and SYDVKM. The CDR3 has 15 amino acids. V shed 3 bases and J 3 bases; nucleotides not matched to a gene: 7.

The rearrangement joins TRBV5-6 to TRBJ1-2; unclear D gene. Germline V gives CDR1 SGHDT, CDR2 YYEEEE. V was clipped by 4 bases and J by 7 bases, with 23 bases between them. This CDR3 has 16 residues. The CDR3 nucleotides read TGTGCCAGCAGCCCGTCGGGCTCTGCGGGGAATGGTGGCTACACCTTC. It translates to CASSPSGSAGNGGYTF.

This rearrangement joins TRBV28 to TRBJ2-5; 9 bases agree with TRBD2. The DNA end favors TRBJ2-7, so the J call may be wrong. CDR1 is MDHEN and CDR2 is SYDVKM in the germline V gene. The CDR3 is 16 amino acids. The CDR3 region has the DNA TGTGCCAGCAGTTTAATAGCGGGAGTAGGAGCCTACGAGCAGTACTTC. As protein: CASSLIAGVGAYEQYF.

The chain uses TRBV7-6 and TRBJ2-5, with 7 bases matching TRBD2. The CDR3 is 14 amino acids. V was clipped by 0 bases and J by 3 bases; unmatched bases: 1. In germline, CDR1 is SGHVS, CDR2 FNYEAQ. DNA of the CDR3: TGTGCCAGCAGCTTAGCAGGGAGGGAAGAGACCCAGTACTTC. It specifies CASSLAGREETQYF.

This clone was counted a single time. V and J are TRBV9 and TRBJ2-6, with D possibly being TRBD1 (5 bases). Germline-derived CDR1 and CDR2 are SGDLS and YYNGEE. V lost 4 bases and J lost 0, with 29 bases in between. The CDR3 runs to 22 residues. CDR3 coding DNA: TGTGCCAGCAGCCCAATCCCCGGCTACGGGCAGGGTGTGGGCTCTGGGGCCAACGTCCTGACTTTC. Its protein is CASSPIPGYGQGVGSGANVLTF.

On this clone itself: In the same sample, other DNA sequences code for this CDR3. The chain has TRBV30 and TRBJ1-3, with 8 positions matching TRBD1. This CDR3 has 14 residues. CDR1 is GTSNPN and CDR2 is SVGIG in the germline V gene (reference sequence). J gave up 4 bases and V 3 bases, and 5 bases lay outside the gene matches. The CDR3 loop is CAWSGQGSGNTIYF. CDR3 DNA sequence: TGTGCCTGGAGCGGACAGGGATCCGGAAACACCATATATTTT.